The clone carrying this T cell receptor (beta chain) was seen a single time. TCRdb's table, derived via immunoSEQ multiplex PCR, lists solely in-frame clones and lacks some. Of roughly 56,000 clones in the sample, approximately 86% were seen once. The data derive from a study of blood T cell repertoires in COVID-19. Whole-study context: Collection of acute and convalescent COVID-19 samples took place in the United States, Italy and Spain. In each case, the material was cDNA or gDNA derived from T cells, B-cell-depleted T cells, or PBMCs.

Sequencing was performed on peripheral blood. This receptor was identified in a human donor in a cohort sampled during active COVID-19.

The CDR3 loop reads CASSRDRVDNEQFF. CDR3 coding DNA: TGTGCCAGTAGCCGGGACAGGGTTGACAATGAGCAGTTCTTC. V gene TRBV19 combines with J gene TRBJ2-1; 9 nucleotides match TRBD1. This CDR3 contains 14 residues. Trimming took 6 bases from V and 5 from J; bases not matched to a gene: 5. Looked up from germline, CDR1 is LNHDA and CDR2 is SQIVND (reference sequence).